A selection of T cell receptor beta chains follows, all from one sample in a study of blood T cell repertoires in COVID-19. The table came from immunoSEQ multiplex PCR; TCRdb's copy has only in-frame clones and leaves some out. The data contain about 68,000 clones, 75% to 95% of them seen just once; the ten biggest clones take up 6% to 7.5%. The sequencing sample was made of peripheral blood. Receptors originate from a human donor in a cohort sampled during active COVID-19. Each CDR3 is given without its conserved first and last residue.

>TRBV18|12
ASSLAAPNGELF
>TRBV28|12
ASSAGQGHTEAF
>TRBV9|18
ASSVATPLAGGQRPGELF
>TRBV9|16
ASSVNAGGAGSGNTIY
>TRBV6-1|15
ASSVKFGQAQNQPQH
>TRBV7-2|11
ASSLGVQWEQF
>TRBV18|11
ASQRGIQETQY
>TRBV18|13
ASSPIPTGAYGYT
>TRBV5-1|13
ASSLDSSLAGELF
>TRBV10-2|13
ASSEYETITYGYT
>TRBV7-9|13
ASSLGTGRTGELF
>TRBV6-1|14
ASSEDGTGGSYEQY
>TRBV19|12
ASSRRTGDETQY
>TRBV24-1|16
ATSPRGSRQGNTDTQY
>TRBV5-4|13
ASSLAGSYNSPLH
>TRBV19|10
ASMESNQPQH
>TRBV6-2/TRBV6-3|15
ASSYSIRTGGGGELF
>TRBV6-5|13
ASTPPGLARNEQF
>TRBV19|13
ASRYQAFSTDTQY
>TRBV4-2|13
ASSQDRGQDYGYT
>TRBV6-1|15
ASSEYDGGVSHNEQF
>TRBV5-1|13
ASSLGSGERETQY
>TRBV10-3|13
ATNTGSRGANVLT
>TRBV6-4|13
ASSDSIRTTDTQY
>TRBV5-1|13
ASSRTGQGDNEQF
>TRBV27|12
ASSLEGYGDTQY
>TRBV10-3|15
AITQDRRTVRSTEAF
>TRBV6-5|14
ASSYRGRGHDYGYT
>TRBV7-6|12
ASSLLQRGETQY
>TRBV2|11
ASSGPGTYEQY
>TRBV12-3/TRBV12-4|11
ASSLTVSYGYT
>TRBV3-1/TRBV3-2|14
ASSRRAKGTSTEAF
>TRBV30|14
AWSDRDRQGSQPQH